This entry lists 20 T cell receptor beta chains sequenced from one sample in a study of PD-1 blockade in classical Hodgkin lymphoma. Time point of the sample: cycle 4 day 1 (C4D1), after more than 5 weeks of nivolumab. Exposure to brentuximab vedotin varied, and each patient had relapsed following autologous stem cell transplantation. The assay was immunoSEQ multiplex PCR, and TCRdb's table has in-frame clones only and misses some. The sample includes tens of thousands of clones, over 75% of them seen just once. The material sequenced was peripheral blood mononuclear cells (PBMCs), taken before the fourth cycle of nivolumab. The receptors were gathered from a human donor with classical Hodgkin lymphoma.

This clone has just one count. The gene calls are TRBV15 and TRBJ2-2, with a weak D call TRBD1 (6 bases). The CDR3 runs to 15 residues. V was trimmed by 1 base and J by 6 bases, leaving 12 bases between them. Germline lookup yields CDR1 LNHNV and CDR2 YYDKDF (reference sequence). CDR3 residues: CATSRVTGWPGELFF. The DNA of the CDR3 is TGTGCCACCAGCAGAGTTACAGGGTGGCCCGGGGAGCTGTTTTTT.

The genes are TRBV4-1 and TRBJ2-7; perhaps D is TRBD1 or TRBD2 (6 bases each). Trimming took off 4 bases at V and 1 base at J, with 17 bases between the two ends. The germline V gene encodes CDR1 MGHRA and CDR2 YSYEKL. The CDR3 has 16 residues. CDR3 sequence: CASSPTGALASYEQYF. CDR3 sequence (DNA): TGCGCCAGCAGCCCCACGGGGGCCTTGGCATCCTACGAGCAGTACTTC.

A few counts support this clone. The chain links TRBV7-2 to TRBJ2-7; 10 bases are a match to TRBD2. The germline V gene encodes CDR1 SGHTA and CDR2 FQGNSA. The CDR3 runs to 15 residues. J gave up 3 bases and V 5 bases, and 7 bases lay outside the gene matches. The CDR3 coding sequence is TGTGCCAGCAGCCTCGATAGCGGGGGGAACTACGAGCAGTACTTC. Protein product: CASSLDSGGNYEQYF.

This clone came up once. The chain links TRBV7-2 to TRBJ1-1; 7 bases fit TRBD1. This CDR3 has 14 amino acids. The V gene's germline CDR1 is SGHTA and CDR2 FQGNSA. J gave up 4 bases and V 7 bases, and 9 bases lay outside the gene matches. The CDR3 here is CASTLVQGGTEAFF. CDR3 sequence (DNA): TGTGCCAGCACCCTAGTCCAGGGGGGCACTGAAGCTTTCTTT.

The chain links TRBV19 to TRBJ2-7, with 14 bases that match TRBD2. CDR1 LNHDA and CDR2 SQIVND come from the germline V gene (reference sequence). J was trimmed by 3 bases and V by 6 bases; bases with no gene match: 7. CDR3 length equals 16 residues. CDR3: CASRRLAGGGGYEQYF. CDR3 nucleotides: TGTGCCAGTAGGAGACTAGCGGGAGGGGGAGGCTACGAGCAGTACTTC.

The V call is TRBV18, the J call TRBJ1-1; perhaps TRBD1 as D (6 bases). V was trimmed by 2 bases and J by 3 bases, leaving 13 bases between them. The CDR3 extends over 15 amino acids. Germline V gene data show CDR1 as KGHSH and CDR2 as LQKENI. For the CDR3, the DNA is TGTGCCAGCTCACCAGCGGCCAGGGGATACACTGAAGCTTTCTTT. It encodes CASSPAARGYTEAFF.

The chain carries TRBV6-5 and TRBJ2-1, with D possibly TRBD1 on 6 matching bases. V was pared by 1 base and J by 6 bases, with 13 bases between. Germline CDR1 is MNHEY and CDR2 is SVGAGI. The CDR3 consists of 15 residues. The CDR3 DNA follows: TGTGCCAGCAGTTACTACCGGACAGAACCCAATGAGCAGTTCTTC. Translating it yields CASSYYRTEPNEQFF.

The chain uses TRBV6-5 and TRBJ2-6; D gene uncertain. This CDR3 is built from 15 residues. The V gene's germline CDR1 is MNHEY and CDR2 SVGAGI. V was pared by 5 bases and J by 4 bases, with 12 bases between. The CDR3: CASSTSEAGANVLTF. CDR3 nucleotide sequence: TGTGCCAGCAGTACCTCGGAAGCGGGGGCCAACGTCCTGACTTTC.

The chain links TRBV6-5 to TRBJ2-1; 7 nucleotides match TRBD2. Germline V gene lookup returns CDR1 MNHEY and CDR2 SVGAGI. V shed 2 bases, J shed 1 base, and the junction held 2 bases outside the gene matches. The CDR3 is 15 residues long. The CDR3 loop is CASSYQAGSYNEQFF. The CDR3 DNA reads TGTGCCAGCAGTTACCAAGCGGGATCCTACAATGAGCAGTTCTTC.

J is TRBJ1-3 and V is TRBV5-1, with D tentatively TRBD1 (5 bases). V lost 4 bases and J lost 2, with 13 bases in between. Germline loops: CDR1 SGHRS, CDR2 YFSETQ. The CDR3 totals 15 residues. Here the CDR3 reads CASSTSGTTGNTIYF. The CDR3, as DNA: TGCGCCAGCAGCACCTCCGGGACTACTGGAAACACCATATATTTT.

In this sample, this clone turned up many times. The gene calls are TRBV19 and TRBJ2-1; unclear D gene. Trimming left V 7 bases short and J 7 bases short, with 8 bases between. The CDR3 length is 11 residues. Per the germline V gene, CDR1 is LNHDA and CDR2 is SQIVND (reference sequence). The CDR3 nucleotides are TGTGCCAGTACGTCCCGAAATGAGCAGTTCTTC. Its protein product is CASTSRNEQFF.

The chain links TRBV4-1 to TRBJ2-5, with D possibly matching TRBD2 (5 bases). The CDR3 totals 14 residues. Between the trimmed V and J ends, which lost 0 bases and 5 bases, there was a span of 10 bases. Per the germline V gene, CDR1 is MGHRA and CDR2 is YSYEKL. The DNA of the CDR3 is TGCGCCAGCAGCCAAGACATATCGGGGGAGACCCAGTACTTC. Translated: CASSQDISGETQYF.

The rearrangement uses TRBV7-2 and TRBJ2-5, with unresolved D. This CDR3 region has 16 residues. Trimming cost V 2 bases and J 2 bases, with 15 bases left between them. Germline-derived CDR1 and CDR2 are SGHTA and FQGNSA. The CDR3 nucleotides are TGTGCCAGCAGCTTACTATGGCAGCCTATACAAGAGACCCAGTACTTC. This sequence encodes CASSLLWQPIQETQYF.

The chain recombines TRBV5-1 with TRBJ1-4, with TRBD1 matching 7 bases. Germline V gene data show CDR1 as SGHRS and CDR2 as YFSETQ. After removal of 3 bases from V and 5 bases from J, the junction contained 4 bases not matched to a gene. The CDR3 contains 14 residues. In nucleotides, the CDR3 is TGCGCCAGCAGCTACCCGGGACAGAATGAAAAACTGTTTTTT. Translating gives CASSYPGQNEKLFF. Filled out from reference TRBV5-1 and TRBJ1-4, the complete variable domain reads KAGVTQTPRYLIKTRGQQVTLSCSPISGHRSVSWYQQTPGQGLQFLFEYFSETQRNKGNFPGRFSGRQFSNSRSEMNVSTLELGDSALYLCASSYPGQNEKLFFGSGTQLSVL.

This clone has a single count. This chain links TRBV27 with TRBJ2-5, with 8 positions matching TRBD1. V trimming: 6 bases; J trimming: 0 bases; junction bases outside the gene matches: 0. CDR1 MNHEY and CDR2 SMNVEV come from the germline V gene (reference sequence). The CDR3 has 13 amino acids. CDR3 in DNA: TGTGCCAGCAGGACAGGGGACCAAGAGACCCAGTACTTC. Translation gives CASRTGDQETQYF.

The chain combines TRBV6-6 with TRBJ1-3; the D is unclear. The CDR3 is 15 amino acids. Deletions cut 0 bases from V and 1 base from J, with 7 bases between. Germline CDR1 and CDR2: MNHNY and SVGAGI (reference sequence). CDR3 nucleotide sequence: TGTGCCAGCAGTTACTCGGGGAGTTCTGGAAACACCATATATTTT. Its protein is CASSYSGSSGNTIYF.

The chain carries TRBV4-3 and TRBJ2-2, with a tentative D call TRBD2 (6 bases). The V end was cut by 6 bases, the J end by 3 bases, with 11 bases between. Germline assignment: CDR1 LGHNA and CDR2 YSLEER. There are 14 residues in the CDR3. The DNA of the CDR3 is TGCGCCAGCAGGAAGGGACTCGACACCGGGGAGCTGTTTTTT. It translates to CASRKGLDTGELFF.

The chain has TRBV27 and TRBJ1-4; possible D gene TRBD1, 6 bases. V lost 3 bases and J 8 bases, leaving 22 bases between the germline ends. Per germline, CDR1 MNHEY and CDR2 SMNVEV (reference sequence). The CDR3 runs to 17 residues. The chain's CDR3 is CASSLSWVTAQGEKLFF. CDR3 nucleotide sequence: TGTGCCAGCAGTTTGAGCTGGGTAACGGCTCAGGGGGAAAAACTGTTTTTT.

This chain joins TRBV19 and TRBJ1-3; D is possibly TRBD1 (5 bases). Trimming took off 5 bases at V and 3 bases at J, with 14 bases between the two ends. Germline values: CDR1 LNHDA, CDR2 SQIVND (reference sequence). CDR3 length equals 15 residues. CDR3 DNA: TGTGCCAGTAGTCGTAACAGGAGTTTTGGAAACACCATATATTTT. Residues: CASSRNRSFGNTIYF.

The CDR3 DNA reads as TGTGCCAGCAGTGGGGAAGGTTCCAATCAGCCCCAGCATTTT. This encodes CASSGEGSNQPQHF. The chain couples TRBV13 to TRBJ1-5; D is ambiguous. CDR3 length: 14 amino acids. Trimming pared 6 bases from V and 3 bases from J, leaving 12 bases between. Germline V CDR1 and CDR2: PRHDT, FYEKMQ (reference sequence). Full variable domain (outside the CDR3, taken from reference TRBV13 and TRBJ1-5): AAGVIQSPRHLIKEKRETATLKCYPIPRHDTVYWYQQGPGQDPQFLISFYEKMQSDKGSIPDRFSAQQFSDYHSELNMSSLELGDSALYFCASSGEGSNQPQHFGDGTRLSIL.